Reported below is one T cell receptor beta chain. CDR1 and CDR2 (germline): SEHNR, FQNEAQ (reference sequence). The CDR3 totals 14 residues. Trimming took off 2 bases at V and 8 bases at J, with 15 bases between the two ends. These data originate in a study of blood T cell repertoires in COVID-19. Authors' data handling: How many nucleated cells were present was estimated from reference gene primer amplification. The data were produced by immunoSEQ multiplex PCR, yet TCRdb's version contains in-frame clones alone and is incomplete. The DNA was the basis for D and trimming; V, J and clone size are from that table. The table lists 400,000 to 450,000 clones, around nine tenths of them singletons. The Seattle patients, enrolled during active infection, were followed longitudinally.

This sequence originates from a woman aged 40 to 50 with COVID-19, enrolled during active disease. V usage is TRBV7-9 and J usage is TRBJ1-2; D is unclear. Material for sequencing was peripheral blood. CDR3 sequence: CASSLSNRIEGYTF. Here the CDR3 DNA reads TGTGCCAGCAGCTTATCAAACCGTATAGAGGGCTACACCTTC.